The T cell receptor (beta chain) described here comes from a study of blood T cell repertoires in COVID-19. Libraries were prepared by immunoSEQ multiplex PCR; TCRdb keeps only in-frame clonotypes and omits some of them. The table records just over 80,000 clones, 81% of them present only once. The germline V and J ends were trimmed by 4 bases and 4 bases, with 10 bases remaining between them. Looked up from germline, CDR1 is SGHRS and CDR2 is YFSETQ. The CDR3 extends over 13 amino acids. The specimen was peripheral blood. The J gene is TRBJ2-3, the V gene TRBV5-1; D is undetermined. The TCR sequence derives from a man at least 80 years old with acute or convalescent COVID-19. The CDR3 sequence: CASSLFPSDTQYF. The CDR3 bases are TGCGCCAGCAGCCTTTTCCCGTCAGATACGCAGTATTTT.